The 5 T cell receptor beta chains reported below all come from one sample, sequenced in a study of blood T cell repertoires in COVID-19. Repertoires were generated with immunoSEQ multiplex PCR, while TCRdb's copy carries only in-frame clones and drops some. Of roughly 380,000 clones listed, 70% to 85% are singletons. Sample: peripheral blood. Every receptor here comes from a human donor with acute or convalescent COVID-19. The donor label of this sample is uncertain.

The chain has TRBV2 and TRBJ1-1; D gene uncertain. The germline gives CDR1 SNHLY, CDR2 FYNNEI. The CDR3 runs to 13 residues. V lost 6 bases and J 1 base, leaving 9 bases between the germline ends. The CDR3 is CASSSHRNTEAFF. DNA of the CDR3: TGTGCCAGCAGCTCACATCGGAACACTGAAGCTTTCTTT. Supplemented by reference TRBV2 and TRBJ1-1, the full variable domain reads EPEVTQTPSHQVTQMGQEVILRCVPISNHLYFYWYRQILGQKVEFLVSFYNNEISEKSEIFDDQFSVERPDGSNFTLKIRSTKLEDSAMYFCASSSHRNTEAFFGQGTRLTVV.

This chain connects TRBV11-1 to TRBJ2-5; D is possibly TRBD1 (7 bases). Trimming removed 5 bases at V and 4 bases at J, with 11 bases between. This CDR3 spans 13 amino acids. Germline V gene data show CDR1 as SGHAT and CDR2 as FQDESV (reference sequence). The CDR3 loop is CASSGQGGETQYF. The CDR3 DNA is TGTGCCAGCAGCGGTCAGGGGGGAGAGACCCAGTACTTC.

DNA for the CDR3: TGTGCCAGCAGTCTTGGACAGGGGTTTGGCTACACCTTC. Translation gives CASSLGQGFGYTF. The rearrangement links TRBV12-3 or TRBV12-4 to TRBJ1-2; 9 positions agree with TRBD1. The CDR3 spans 13 residues. V was clipped by 5 bases and J by 7 bases; unmatched bases: 5.

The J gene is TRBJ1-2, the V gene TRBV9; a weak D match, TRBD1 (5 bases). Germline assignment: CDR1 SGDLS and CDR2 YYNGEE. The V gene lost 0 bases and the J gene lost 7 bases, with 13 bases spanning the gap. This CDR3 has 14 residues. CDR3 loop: CASSVAWTSTGYTF. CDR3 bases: TGTGCCAGCAGCGTAGCTTGGACATCCACTGGCTACACCTTC.

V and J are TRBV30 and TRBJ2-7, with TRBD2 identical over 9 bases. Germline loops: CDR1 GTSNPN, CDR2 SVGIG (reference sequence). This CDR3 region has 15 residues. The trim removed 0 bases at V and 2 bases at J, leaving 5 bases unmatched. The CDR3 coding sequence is TGTGCCTGGAGTGTTCAAGCGGGAGGAGCCTACGAGCAGTACTTC. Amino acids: CAWSVQAGGAYEQYF.